This TCR beta chain was found in a study of quantifying T cell responses using KT2 cells. In the study overall: cDNA was made from DNase-treated RNA using alpha and beta constant primers. Points from the study as a whole: Even the lowest spike-in, about one KT2 cell per 100,000 PBMC, yielded detectable KT2 sequences. KT2 sequence counts showed saturation when very many KT2 cells were spiked in.

As to this clonotype: Its specificity is not known.

The cDNA 3' end received a ligated oligonucleotide with a UMI. First-round PCR used roughly 4 cycles and beta primers RC1.1 and RC1.2 covering TRBC1 and TRBC2. Via MiXCR, TCRdb re-called the UMI-ligation and nested PCR reads, giving one row per CDR3 protein. The profile shows roughly 50,000 distinct CDR3 sequences, about 12% of them singletons. V lost 10 bases to trimming and J lost 4 bases, with 11 bases between them. Germline V lookup: CDR1 MNHEY, CDR2 SVGEGT. The CDR3 extends over 12 amino acids. Known numbers of the T cell clone KT2 were added to PBMC. The source material was PBMCs spiked with cells of the T cell clone KT2. The genes are TRBV6-2 or TRBV6-3 and TRBJ1-5; tentative D call: TRBD1 (5 bases). The source of this sequence is a human donor. In DNA, the CDR3 is TGTGCCACCACAGGAGGGAATCAGCCCCAGCATTTT. Its translation is CATTGGNQPQHF.